This record looks at one T cell receptor (beta chain) sequence and its context. As yet, its antigen is unknown. Measured with immunoSEQ multiplex PCR; TCRdb has only the in-frame clones, and not every one. Here the sample spans more than 80,000 clones, 85% to 90% being singletons. This entry is derived from a study of T cell responses to AZD1222 COVID-19 vaccine. Study-level findings and limits: Along spike, vaccine-associated CD4 TCRs were found throughout, with dominance at 160-218 and 743-854. The study sampled repertoires only after the peak T cell response.

Germline CDR1 is LGHNA and CDR2 is YNFKEQ. J gave up 4 bases and V 0 bases, and 6 bases lay outside the gene matches. CDR3 length: 16 residues. Timing groups of about 4 and about 12 weeks for second doses were pooled. The chain employs TRBV4-2 and TRBJ2-3; 8 bases are a match to TRBD1. The TCR originated in an adult who received the AZD1222 COVID-19 vaccine. The sample in question was peripheral blood, obtained 28 days after the second AZD1222 dose. The CDR3 reads CASSQDRQGAPDTQYF. The CDR3, as DNA: TGTGCCAGCAGCCAAGATCGGCAGGGGGCCCCAGATACGCAGTATTTT.